Following are 10 T cell receptor beta chains from one sample sequenced in a study of human T cells and chemical hapten exposure. In TCRdb, the RACE reads were re-called with MiXCR into one record per CDR3 protein. The sample shows 65,000 or so distinct CDR3 sequences, around 6.1% of them seen only once. Sample time point: healthy volunteer bleed at 6 weeks. Extraction of total RNA was performed on unfractionated whole blood. What was sequenced was whole blood. These TCRs come from a female donor in good health. Some clones in this sample may be carry-over from other donors' samples.

This clonotype was seen more than once but under ten times. The chain couples TRBV28 to TRBJ2-7, with D perhaps TRBD1 (6 bases). CDR1 and CDR2 from the germline V gene are MDHEN and SYDVKM. The CDR3 consists of 10 residues. The V and J ends lost 8 bases and 7 bases respectively, with 9 bases between them. DNA for the CDR3: TGTGCCAGCGGTAGGGGGGAGCAGTACTTC. It is translated as CASGRGEQYF.

Many counts were recorded for this clonotype. V and J are TRBV29-1 and TRBJ1-2, with D tentatively TRBD1 (6 bases). Trimming shortened V by 8 bases and J by 4 bases, and 17 bases separated the two germline ends. CDR3 length: 13 amino acids. Per the germline V gene, CDR1 is SQVTM and CDR2 is ANQGSEA. The chain's CDR3 is CSSQRGSGYGYTF. The CDR3 coding sequence is TGCAGCTCCCAAAGGGGGAGCGGCTATGGCTACACCTTC.

Ten or more counts support this clonotype. This rearrangement joins TRBV29-1 to TRBJ1-1; D not resolved. V was trimmed by 3 bases and J by 1 base, leaving 3 bases between them. CDR1 is SQVTM, CDR2 ANQGSEA, per germline. CDR3 length equals 11 residues. The CDR3 sequence is CSVDRNTEAFF. CDR3 in DNA: TGCAGCGTTGACAGGAACACTGAAGCTTTCTTT.

This clonotype came up a few times. The V call is TRBV27, the J call TRBJ1-5; D is perhaps TRBD1 (6 bases). This CDR3 region has 14 residues. V was pared by 5 bases and J by 4 bases, with 12 bases between. In germline, CDR1 is MNHEY, CDR2 SMNVEV (reference sequence). The CDR3 here is CASSEQGRNQPQHF. CDR3 in DNA: TGTGCCAGCAGTGAACAGGGACGAAATCAGCCCCAGCATTTT.

This clonotype was detected many times. V gene TRBV6-5 combines with J gene TRBJ2-7; D is possibly TRBD1 (5 bases). Germline loops: CDR1 MNHEY, CDR2 SVGAGI. V lost 5 bases, J lost 3 bases, and 14 bases lay in between. CDR3 length: 14 amino acids. CDR3: CASSSRQPGYEQYF. CDR3 nucleotide sequence: TGTGCCAGCAGTAGTAGACAGCCAGGCTACGAGCAGTACTTC.

This clonotype has more than one count but fewer than ten. J is TRBJ1-6 and V is TRBV7-2; 9 bases align to TRBD1. The V gene's germline CDR1 is SGHTA and CDR2 FQGNSA. This CDR3 is built from 15 residues. The ends lost 6 bases at V and 7 bases at J; junction bases unmatched: 7. The CDR3 is CASSSPGQGNSPLHF. CDR3 sequence (DNA): TGTGCCAGCAGTTCCCCCGGACAGGGGAATTCACCCCTCCACTTT.

This clonotype was seen many times. The rearrangement uses TRBV28 and TRBJ2-2; 7 bases map to TRBD2. J gave up 1 base and V 8 bases, and 10 bases lay outside the gene matches. The germline V gene encodes CDR1 MDHEN and CDR2 SYDVKM. The CDR3 length is 16 residues. The CDR3 nucleotides read TGTGCCAGCTCGAAGACTAGCTCACTGAACACCGGGGAGCTGTTTTTT. This sequence encodes CASSKTSSLNTGELFF.

This chain uses TRBV28 with TRBJ1-5; 8 bases align to TRBD1. The trim removed 4 bases at V and 6 bases at J, leaving 11 bases unmatched. Looked up from germline, CDR1 is MDHEN and CDR2 is SYDVKM. CDR3 length: 16 residues. The CDR3 is CASSWLDSGGRQPQHF. The CDR3 DNA reads as TGTGCCAGCAGTTGGCTAGACTCAGGGGGCCGTCAGCCCCAGCATTTT.

This clonotype was seen repeatedly, ten times or more. The chain combines TRBV28 with TRBJ1-5; D unresolved. Trimming removed 9 bases at V and 0 bases at J, with 9 bases between. The germline CDR1 and CDR2 sequences are MDHEN and SYDVKM. The CDR3 is made up of 13 amino acids. The CDR3 here is CASQHYSNQPQHF. The CDR3 nucleotides are TGTGCCAGTCAGCATTATAGCAATCAGCCCCAGCATTTT.

This clonotype came up many times. The chain carries TRBV5-1 and TRBJ2-1; D not certain. The germline V gene has CDR1 SGHRS and CDR2 YFSETQ. CDR3 length equals 15 residues. The V gene lost 0 bases and the J gene lost 7 bases, with 14 bases spanning the gap. CDR3 nucleotide sequence: TGCGCCAGCAGCTTGGACGGTCGGGCCTTAAATGAGCAGTTCTTC. This sequence encodes CASSLDGRALNEQFF.